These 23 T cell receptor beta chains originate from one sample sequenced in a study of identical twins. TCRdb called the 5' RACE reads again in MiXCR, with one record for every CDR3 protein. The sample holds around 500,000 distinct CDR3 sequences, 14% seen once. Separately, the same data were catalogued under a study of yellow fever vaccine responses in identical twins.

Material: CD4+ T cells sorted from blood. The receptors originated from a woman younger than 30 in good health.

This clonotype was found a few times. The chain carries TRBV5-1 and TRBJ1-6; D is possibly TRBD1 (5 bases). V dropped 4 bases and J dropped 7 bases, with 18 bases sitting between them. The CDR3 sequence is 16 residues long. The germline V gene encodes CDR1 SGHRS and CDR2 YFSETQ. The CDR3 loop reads CASSPRQHDGNSPLHF. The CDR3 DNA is TGCGCCAGCAGCCCCCGACAGCACGACGGGAATTCACCCCTCCACTTT. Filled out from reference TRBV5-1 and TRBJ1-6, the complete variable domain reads KAGVTQTPRYLIKTRGQQVTLSCSPISGHRSVSWYQQTPGQGLQFLFEYFSETQRNKGNFPGRFSGRQFSNSRSEMNVSTLELGDSALYLCASSPRQHDGNSPLHFGNGTRLTVT.

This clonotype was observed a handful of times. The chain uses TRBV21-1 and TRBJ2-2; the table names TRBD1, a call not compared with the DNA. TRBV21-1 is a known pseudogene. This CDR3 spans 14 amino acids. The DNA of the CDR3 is TGTGCCAGCAGTCCCCCGACGGGCATAGGGGAGCTGTTTTTT. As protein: CASSPPTGIGELFF.

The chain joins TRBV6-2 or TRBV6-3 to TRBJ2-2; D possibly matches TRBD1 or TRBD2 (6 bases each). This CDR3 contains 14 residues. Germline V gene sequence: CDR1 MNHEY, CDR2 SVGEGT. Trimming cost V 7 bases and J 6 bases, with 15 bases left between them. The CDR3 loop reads CASTHPGAPGELFF. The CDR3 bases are TGTGCCAGCACCCACCCGGGGGCCCCCGGGGAGCTGTTTTTT.

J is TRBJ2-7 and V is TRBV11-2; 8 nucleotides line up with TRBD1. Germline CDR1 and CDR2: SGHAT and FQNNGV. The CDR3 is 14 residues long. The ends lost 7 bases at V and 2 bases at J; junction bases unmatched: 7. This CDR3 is CASTPGTGTYEQYF. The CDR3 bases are TGTGCCAGCACCCCCGGGACAGGTACCTACGAGCAGTACTTC. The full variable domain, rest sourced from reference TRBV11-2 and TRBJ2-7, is EAGVAQSPRYKIIEKRQSVAFWCNPISGHATLYWYQQILGQGPKLLIQFQNNGVVDDSQLPKDRFSAERLKGVDSTLKIQPAKLEDSAVYLCASTPGTGTYEQYFGPGTRLTVT.

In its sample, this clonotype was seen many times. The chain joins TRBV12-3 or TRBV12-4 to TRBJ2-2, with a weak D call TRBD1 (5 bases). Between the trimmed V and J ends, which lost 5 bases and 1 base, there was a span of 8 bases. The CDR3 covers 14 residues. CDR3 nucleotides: TGTGCCAGCAGTCGCAGGGAGAACACCGGGGAGCTGTTTTTT. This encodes CASSRRENTGELFF.

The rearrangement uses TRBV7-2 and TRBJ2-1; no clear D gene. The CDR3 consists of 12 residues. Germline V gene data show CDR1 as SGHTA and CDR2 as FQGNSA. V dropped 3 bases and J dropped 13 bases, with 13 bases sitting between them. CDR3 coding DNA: TGTGCCAGCAGCTTCGTTGTACAGCTCCAGTTCTTC. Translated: CASSFVVQLQFF.

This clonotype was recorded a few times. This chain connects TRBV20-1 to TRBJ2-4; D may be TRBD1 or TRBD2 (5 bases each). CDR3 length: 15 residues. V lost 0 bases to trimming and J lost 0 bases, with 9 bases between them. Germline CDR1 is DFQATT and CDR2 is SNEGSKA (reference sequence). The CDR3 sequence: CSAREGVAAKNIQYF. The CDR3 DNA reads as TGCAGTGCTAGAGAGGGGGTGGCAGCCAAAAACATTCAGTACTTC.

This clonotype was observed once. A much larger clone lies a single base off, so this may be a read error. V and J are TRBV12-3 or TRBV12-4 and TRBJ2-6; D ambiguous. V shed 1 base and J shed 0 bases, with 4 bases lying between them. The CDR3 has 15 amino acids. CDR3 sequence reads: CASSLGISGANVLTF. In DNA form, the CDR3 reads TGTGCCAGCAGTTTAGGGATCTCTGGGGCCAACGTCCTGACTTTC.

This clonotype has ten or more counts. The DNA of the CDR3 is TGTGCCAGCAGTGTGATGGGGGAGCTGTTTTTT. Amino acid sequence: CASSVMGELFF. This chain uses TRBV12-3 or TRBV12-4 with TRBJ2-2, with D uncertain. V was pared by 5 bases and J by 8 bases, with 6 bases between. This CDR3 is built from 11 residues.

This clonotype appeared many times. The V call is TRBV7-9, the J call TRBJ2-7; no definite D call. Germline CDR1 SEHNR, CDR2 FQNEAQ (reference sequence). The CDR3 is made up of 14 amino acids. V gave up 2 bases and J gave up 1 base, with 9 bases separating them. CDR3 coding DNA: TGTGCCAGCAGCTTATTAGGAGAGTCCTACGAGCAGTACTTC. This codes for CASSLLGESYEQYF.

Here the CDR3 DNA reads TGTGCCAGCAGTTTGTCACAGGACCGGCTCGGGCAGTACTTC. Protein: CASSLSQDRLGQYF. The rearrangement links TRBV12-3 or TRBV12-4 to TRBJ2-7; D is possibly TRBD1 (5 bases). V gave up 3 bases and J gave up 9 bases, with 18 bases separating them. The CDR3 runs to 14 residues.

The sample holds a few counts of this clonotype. The CDR3 here is CASSSIGTGVLSGEQYF. Written as DNA, the CDR3 is TGTGCCAGCAGTTCTATCGGGACAGGGGTCCTCAGCGGGGAGCAGTACTTC. V is TRBV28 and J is TRBJ2-7, with 10 nucleotides matching TRBD1. The CDR3 is made up of 17 amino acids. The junction had 16 bases not matched to a gene; V was cut back by 4 bases and J by 7 bases. Germline V gives CDR1 MDHEN, CDR2 SYDVKM.

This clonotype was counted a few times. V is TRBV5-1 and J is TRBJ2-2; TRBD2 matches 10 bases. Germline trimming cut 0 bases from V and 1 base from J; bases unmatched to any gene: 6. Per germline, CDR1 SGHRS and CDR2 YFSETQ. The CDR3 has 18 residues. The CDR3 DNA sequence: TGCGCCAGCAGCTTGGCAGCTAGCGGGGGCCAGAACACCGGGGAGCTGTTTTTT. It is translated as CASSLAASGGQNTGELFF.

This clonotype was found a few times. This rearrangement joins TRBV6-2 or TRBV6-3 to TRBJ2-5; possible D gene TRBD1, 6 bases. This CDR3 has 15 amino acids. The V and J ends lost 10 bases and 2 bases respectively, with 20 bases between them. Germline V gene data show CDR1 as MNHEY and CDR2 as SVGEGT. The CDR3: CATSPQGRIQETQYF. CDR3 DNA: TGTGCCACCTCACCCCAGGGGCGGATTCAAGAGACCCAGTACTTC.

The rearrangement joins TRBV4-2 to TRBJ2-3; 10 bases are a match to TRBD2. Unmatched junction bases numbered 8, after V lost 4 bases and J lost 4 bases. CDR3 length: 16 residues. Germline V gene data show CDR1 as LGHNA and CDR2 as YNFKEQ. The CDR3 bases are TGTGCCAGCAGCCCCCGTTCTAGCGGGGGACCAGATACGCAGTATTTT. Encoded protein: CASSPRSSGGPDTQYF.

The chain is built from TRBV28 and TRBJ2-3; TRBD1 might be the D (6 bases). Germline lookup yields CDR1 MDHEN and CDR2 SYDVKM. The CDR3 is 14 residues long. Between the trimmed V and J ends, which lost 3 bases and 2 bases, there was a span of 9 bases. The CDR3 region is CASSFRDTTDTQYF. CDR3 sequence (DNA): TGTGCCAGCAGTTTCCGGGACACCACAGATACGCAGTATTTT.

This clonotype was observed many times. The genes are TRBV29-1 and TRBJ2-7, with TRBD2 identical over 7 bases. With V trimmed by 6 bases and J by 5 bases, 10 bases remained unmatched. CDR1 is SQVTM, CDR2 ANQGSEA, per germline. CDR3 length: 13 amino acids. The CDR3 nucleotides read TGCAGCGTCGCTAGCGGAGGGTGGGACGAGCAGTACTTC. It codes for CSVASGGWDEQYF.

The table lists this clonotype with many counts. DNA of the CDR3: TGTGCCAGCAGGACCGGGACAGGGGCTGATCAGTACTTC. It encodes CASRTGTGADQYF. V and J are TRBV12-3 or TRBV12-4 and TRBJ2-7, with 10 bases aligning to TRBD1. Losses at the gene ends were 6 bases for V and 10 bases for J; bases not matched to a gene: 9. The CDR3 is 13 amino acids.

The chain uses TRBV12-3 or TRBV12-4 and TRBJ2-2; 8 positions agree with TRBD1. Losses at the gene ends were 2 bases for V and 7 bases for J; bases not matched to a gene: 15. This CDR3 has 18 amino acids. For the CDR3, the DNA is TGTGCCAGCAGTTTAAGGCAGGGGGCTTCATTGCTGGGCGGGGAGCTGTTTTTT. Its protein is CASSLRQGASLLGGELFF.

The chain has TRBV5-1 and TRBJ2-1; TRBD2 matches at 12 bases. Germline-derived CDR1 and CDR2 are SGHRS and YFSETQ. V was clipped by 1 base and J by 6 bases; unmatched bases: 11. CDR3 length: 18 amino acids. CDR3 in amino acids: CASSLWLAGGGLVNEQFF. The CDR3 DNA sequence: TGCGCCAGCAGCTTGTGGCTAGCGGGAGGGGGGCTAGTCAATGAGCAGTTCTTC.

The chain's CDR3 is CAISESDDPGKNTGELFF. DNA for the CDR3: TGTGCCATCAGTGAGTCCGACGACCCGGGGAAGAACACCGGGGAGCTGTTTTTT. The genes are TRBV10-3 and TRBJ2-2; TRBD2 might be the D (5 bases). The germline V gene encodes CDR1 ENHRY and CDR2 SYGVKD. With 0 bases removed from V and 1 base from J, the gap between germline ends came to 15 bases. The CDR3 extends over 18 amino acids.

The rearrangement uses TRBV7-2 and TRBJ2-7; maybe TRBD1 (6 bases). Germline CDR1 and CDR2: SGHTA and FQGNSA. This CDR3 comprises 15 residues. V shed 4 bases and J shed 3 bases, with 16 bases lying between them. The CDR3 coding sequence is TGTGCCAGCAGCTCCCATCTGGGGGCGGGCTACGAGCAGTACTTC. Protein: CASSSHLGAGYEQYF.

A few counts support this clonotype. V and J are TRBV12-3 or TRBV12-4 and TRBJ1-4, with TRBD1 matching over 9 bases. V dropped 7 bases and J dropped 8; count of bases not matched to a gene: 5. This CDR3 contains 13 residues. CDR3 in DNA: TGTGCCAGCAAGGGAACAGGGGGCGAAAAACTGTTTTTT. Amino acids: CASKGTGGEKLFF.